This is a list of T cell receptor beta chains from one sample in a study of T-cell memory formation after mild COVID-19. From the 5' RACE reads, TCRdb called clonotypes with MiXCR, one entry per CDR3 protein. The table records around 200,000 distinct CDR3 sequences, 18% of them present only once. The source material was PBMCs or a T cell subset sorted from them (not recorded which). These receptors all stem from a man aged 18-30 years who had mild COVID-19 (a few samples of this study predate the infection). Cell type and time point are not known. The CDR3 runs from the conserved cysteine through the conserved F or W. The D gene is left open where the match is weak. Size is stated for part of the rows, as once, few or many counts, or as a class when the clone is expanded.

>17|TRBJ1-5|few|TRBD1|TRBV4-3
TGCGCCAGCAGCCTCTCATACGGGACAGATAGCAATCAGCCCCAGCATTTT
CASSLSYGTDSNQPQHF
>17|TRBJ2-3|few|TRBD2|TRBV5-1
TGCGCCAGCAGCTTGGCCTCGGGGGGTAGGTCCACAGATACGCAGTATTTT
CASSLASGGRSTDTQYF
>13|TRBJ2-5|few|.|TRBV20-1
TGCAGTGCTAGAGATCTAAGGAAAGAGACCCAGTACTTC
CSARDLRKETQYF
>13|TRBJ1-6|many|.|TRBV7-2
TGTGCCAGCAGCTTGGTGGGCTATTCACCCCTCCACTTT
CASSLVGYSPLHF
>12|TRBJ2-3|.|TRBD1|TRBV4-2
TGTGCCAGCAGCCAAGGGGGGGACAGGAGGTATTTT
CASSQGGDRRYF
>11|TRBJ2-5|.|.|TRBV7-2
TGTGCCAGCAGCTGGGGGACCCTGAGGCACTTC
CASSWGTLRHF
>13|TRBJ1-5|few|.|TRBV2
TGTGCCAGCAGTGAACTAGGAAATCAGCCCCAGCATTTT
CASSELGNQPQHF
>14|TRBJ2-3|.|.|TRBV10-1
TGCGCCAGCAGTGAGTCGGACTACCGAGATACGCAGTATTTT
CASSESDYRDTQYF
>13|TRBJ2-1|.|.|TRBV10-1
TGCGCCAGCAGTGTTCAACTGACGAATGAGCAGTTCTTC
CASSVQLTNEQFF
>17|TRBJ2-7|.|TRBD2|TRBV7-2
TGTGCCAGCAGCTCAACTCGACTAGCGGGGGCCCAAGACAAGCAGTACTTC
CASSSTRLAGAQDKQYF
>16|TRBJ1-6|.|.|TRBV7-9
TGTGCCAGCAGCTTAGGTGGGAATTACTTGGATTCACCCCTCCACTTT
CASSLGGNYLDSPLHF
>17|TRBJ1-4|medium-sized|.|TRBV7-2
TGTGCCAGCAGCCCCGGCGGAGGGCGTGCAACTAATGAAAAACTGTTTTTT
CASSPGGGRATNEKLFF
>15|TRBJ1-6|few|.|TRBV4-2
TGTGCCAGCAGCCAAGACGGACTGACGAATTCACCCCTCCACTTT
CASSQDGLTNSPLHF
>16|TRBJ2-2|few|TRBD1|TRBV7-7
TGTGCTAGCAGCTTAACGGGACAGGGTATTCCCGGGGAGCTGTTTTTT
CASSLTGQGIPGELFF
>12|TRBJ1-6|many|.|TRBV3-1
TGTGCCAGCAGCTTCACGCAGCGGGACCTAAACTTT
CASSFTQRDLNF
>14|TRBJ1-1|few|TRBD1|TRBV28
TGTGCCAGCAGTTTATGGACAGGGCTAACTGAAGCTTTCTTT
CASSLWTGLTEAFF
>13|TRBJ2-1|.|TRBD1|TRBV7-2
TGTGCCAGCAAACGACAGGGTATCAATGAGCAGTTCTTC
CASKRQGINEQFF
>16|TRBJ2-2|.|TRBD1|TRBV11-3
TGTGCCAGCAGCTTAGTACAGGGGGCGAACACCGGGGAGCTGTTTTTT
CASSLVQGANTGELFF
>16|TRBJ1-2|.|.|TRBV20-1
TGCAGTGCTAGAGGGGCAGGGGACGCCTCTAACTATGGCTACACCTTC
CSARGAGDASNYGYTF
>11|TRBJ2-1|few|.|TRBV5-1
TGCGCCAGCAGCACGGACGACTTGCTGTTCTTC
CASSTDDLLFF
>13|TRBJ1-1|few|TRBD1|TRBV2
TGTGCCAGCACGGGACAGCTGAACACTGAAGCTTTCTTT
CASTGQLNTEAFF
>16|TRBJ1-1|few|TRBD1|TRBV4-1
TGCGCCAGCAGCCAAGGGCCCGAGACAGGGCCGTCGAGAGCTTTCTTT
CASSQGPETGPSRAFF
>13|TRBJ1-2|.|.|TRBV7-9
TGTGCCAGCAGCTTAGCAGGGAGGTATGGCTACACCTTC
CASSLAGRYGYTF
>12|TRBJ2-3|few|.|TRBV20-1
TGCAGTGCTAGAGGCCCCACAGATACGCAGTATTTT
CSARGPTDTQYF
>13|TRBJ2-1|many|.|TRBV7-2
TGTGCCAGCAGCTCGACTAGACTCAATGAGCAGTTCTTC
CASSSTRLNEQFF
>12|TRBJ1-2|few|.|TRBV10-1
TGCGCCAGCAGTGATTCAGGCTATGGCTACACCTTC
CASSDSGYGYTF
>13|TRBJ2-7|few|.|TRBV3-1
TGTGCCAGCAGCCAAGATGGGGCCTACGAGCAGTACTTC
CASSQDGAYEQYF
>14|TRBJ1-2|.|.|TRBV4-3
TGCGCCAGCAGCCAAGAAGACAGTAACTATGGCTACACCTTC
CASSQEDSNYGYTF